This T cell receptor (beta chain) was captured by sequencing in a study of identical twins. Study results and limitations: Analyses of zero insertions could, in part, be confounded by invariant MAIT and iNKT cells.

About this clonotype itself: Antigen: not known.

This CDR3 has 16 residues. TCRdb recomputed calls from the 5' RACE reads with MiXCR, one row per CDR3 protein. The sample shows nearly 900,000 distinct CDR3 sequences, 9% to 15% of them seen only once. The same specimen was also included in a second study, on yellow fever vaccine responses in identical twins.

The chain carries TRBV21-1 and TRBJ2-3; the table's D call TRBD1 went unverified against the DNA. TRBV21-1 is a pseudogene segment. The TCR was taken from a woman under 30 in good health. The source material was PBMCs. The CDR3 region is CASSKEGTRGGDTQYF. The CDR3 bases are TGTGCCAGCAGCAAAGAGGGGACGAGGGGTGGAGATACGCAGTATTTT.